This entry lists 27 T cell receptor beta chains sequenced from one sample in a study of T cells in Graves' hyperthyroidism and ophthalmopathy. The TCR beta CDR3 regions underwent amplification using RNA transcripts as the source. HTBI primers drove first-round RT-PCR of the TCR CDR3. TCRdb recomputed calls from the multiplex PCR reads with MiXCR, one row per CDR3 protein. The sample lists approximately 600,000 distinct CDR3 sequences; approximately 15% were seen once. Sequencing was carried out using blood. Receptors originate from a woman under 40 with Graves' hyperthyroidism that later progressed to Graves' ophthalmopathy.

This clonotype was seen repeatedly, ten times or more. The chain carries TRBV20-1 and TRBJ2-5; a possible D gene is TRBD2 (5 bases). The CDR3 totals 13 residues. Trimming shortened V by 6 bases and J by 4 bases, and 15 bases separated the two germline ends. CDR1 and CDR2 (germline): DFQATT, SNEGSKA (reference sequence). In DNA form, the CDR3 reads TGCAGTGCCTCTGGCGGGTGGGGAGAGACCCAGTACTTC. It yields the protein CSASGGWGETQYF.

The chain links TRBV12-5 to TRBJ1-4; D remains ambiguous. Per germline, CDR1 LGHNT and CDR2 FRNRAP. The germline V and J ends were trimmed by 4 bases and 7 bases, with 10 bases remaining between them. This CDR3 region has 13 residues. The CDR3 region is CASGSGSFEKLFF. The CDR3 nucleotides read TGTGCTAGTGGTTCGGGGTCTTTTGAAAAACTGTTTTTT.

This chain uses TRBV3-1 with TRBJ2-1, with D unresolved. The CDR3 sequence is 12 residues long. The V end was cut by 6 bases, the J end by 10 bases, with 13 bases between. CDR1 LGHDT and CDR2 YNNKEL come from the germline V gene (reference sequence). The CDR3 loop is CASSSPGLEQFF. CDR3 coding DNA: TGTGCCAGCAGTTCCCCCGGCCTCGAGCAGTTCTTC.

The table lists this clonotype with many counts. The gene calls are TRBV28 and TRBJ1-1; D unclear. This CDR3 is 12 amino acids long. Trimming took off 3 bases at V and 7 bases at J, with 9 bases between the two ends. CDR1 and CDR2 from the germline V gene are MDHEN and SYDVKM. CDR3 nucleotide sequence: TGTGCCAGCAGTTTTTTACGGAATGAAGCTTTCTTT. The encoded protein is CASSFLRNEAFF.

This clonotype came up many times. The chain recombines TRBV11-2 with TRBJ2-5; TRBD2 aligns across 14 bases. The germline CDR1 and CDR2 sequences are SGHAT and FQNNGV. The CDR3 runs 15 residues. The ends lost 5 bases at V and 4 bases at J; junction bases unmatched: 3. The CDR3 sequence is CASSLGTSGRETQYF. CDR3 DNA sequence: TGTGCCAGCAGCCTCGGGACTAGCGGGAGAGAGACCCAGTACTTC.

CDR3 sequence: CASSTLINEQFF. The CDR3 nucleotides read TGTGCCAGTAGTACCCTCATCAATGAGCAGTTCTTC. The chain has TRBV19 and TRBJ2-1; no clear D. CDR1 is LNHDA and CDR2 is SQIVND in the germline V gene (reference sequence). The CDR3 runs to 12 residues. Trimming shortened V by 4 bases and J by 6 bases, and 7 bases separated the two germline ends.

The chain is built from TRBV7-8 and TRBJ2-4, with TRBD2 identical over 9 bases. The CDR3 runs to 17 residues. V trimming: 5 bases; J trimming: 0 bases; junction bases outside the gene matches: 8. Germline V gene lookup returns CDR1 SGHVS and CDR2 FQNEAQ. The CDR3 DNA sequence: TGTGCCAGCAGCCGGTTTCGACTAGCGGAAGCCAAAAACATTCAGTACTTC. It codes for CASSRFRLAEAKNIQYF.

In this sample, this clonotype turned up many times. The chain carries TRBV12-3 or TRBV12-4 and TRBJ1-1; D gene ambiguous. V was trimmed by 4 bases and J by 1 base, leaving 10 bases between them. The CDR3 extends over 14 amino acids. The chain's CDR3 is CASSSFPGNTEAFF. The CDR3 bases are TGTGCCAGCAGTTCGTTTCCAGGGAACACTGAAGCTTTCTTT.

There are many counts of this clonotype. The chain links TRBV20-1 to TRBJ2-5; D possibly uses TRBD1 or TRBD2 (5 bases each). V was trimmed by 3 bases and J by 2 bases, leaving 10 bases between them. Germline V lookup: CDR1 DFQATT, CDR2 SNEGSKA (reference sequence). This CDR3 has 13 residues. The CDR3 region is CSARRGKQETQYF. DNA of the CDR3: TGCAGTGCTAGGAGGGGTAAACAAGAGACCCAGTACTTC.

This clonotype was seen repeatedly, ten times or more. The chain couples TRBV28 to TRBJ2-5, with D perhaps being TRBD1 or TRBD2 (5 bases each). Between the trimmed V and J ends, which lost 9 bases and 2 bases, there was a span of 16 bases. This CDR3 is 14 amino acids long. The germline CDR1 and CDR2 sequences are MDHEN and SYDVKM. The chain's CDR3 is CASYEGPAQETQYF. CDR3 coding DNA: TGTGCCAGTTATGAGGGGCCAGCTCAAGAGACCCAGTACTTC.

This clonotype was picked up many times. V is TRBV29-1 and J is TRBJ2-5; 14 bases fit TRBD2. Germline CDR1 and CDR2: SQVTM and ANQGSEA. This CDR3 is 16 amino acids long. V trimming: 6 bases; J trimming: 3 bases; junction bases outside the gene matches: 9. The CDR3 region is CSVARLAGGPEETQYF. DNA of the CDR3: TGCAGCGTGGCCCGACTAGCGGGAGGGCCTGAAGAGACCCAGTACTTC. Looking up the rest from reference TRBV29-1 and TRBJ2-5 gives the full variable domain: SAVISQKPSRDICQRGTSLTIQCQVDSQVTMMFWYRQQPGQSLTLIATANQGSEATYESGFVIDKFPISRPNLTFSTLTVSNMSPEDSSIYLCSVARLAGGPEETQYFGPGTRLLVL.

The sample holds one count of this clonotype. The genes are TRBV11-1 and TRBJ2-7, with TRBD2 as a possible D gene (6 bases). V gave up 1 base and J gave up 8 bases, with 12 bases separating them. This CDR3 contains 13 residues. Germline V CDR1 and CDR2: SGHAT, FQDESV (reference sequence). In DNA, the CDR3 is TGTGCCAGCAGCTTAGGTCAAGCGGGTAAGCAGTACTTC. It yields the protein CASSLGQAGKQYF.

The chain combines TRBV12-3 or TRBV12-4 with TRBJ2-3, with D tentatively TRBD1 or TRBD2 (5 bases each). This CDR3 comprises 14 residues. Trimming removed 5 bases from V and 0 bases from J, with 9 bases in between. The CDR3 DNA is TGTGCCAGCAGTCACCGGGACAGCACAGATACGCAGTATTTT. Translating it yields CASSHRDSTDTQYF.

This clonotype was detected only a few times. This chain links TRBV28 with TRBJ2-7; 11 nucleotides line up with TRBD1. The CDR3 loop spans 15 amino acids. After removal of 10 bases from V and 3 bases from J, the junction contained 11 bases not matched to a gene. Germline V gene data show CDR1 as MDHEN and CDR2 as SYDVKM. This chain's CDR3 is CATGTGGNKYYEQYF. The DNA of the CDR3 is TGTGCCACCGGGACAGGGGGAAATAAATACTACGAGCAGTACTTC.

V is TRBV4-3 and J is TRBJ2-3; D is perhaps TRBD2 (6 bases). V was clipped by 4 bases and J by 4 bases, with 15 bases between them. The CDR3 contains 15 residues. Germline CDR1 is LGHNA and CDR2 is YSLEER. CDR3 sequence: CASSLPGLLADTQYF. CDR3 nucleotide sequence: TGCGCCAGCAGCCTACCCGGACTATTGGCAGATACGCAGTATTTT.

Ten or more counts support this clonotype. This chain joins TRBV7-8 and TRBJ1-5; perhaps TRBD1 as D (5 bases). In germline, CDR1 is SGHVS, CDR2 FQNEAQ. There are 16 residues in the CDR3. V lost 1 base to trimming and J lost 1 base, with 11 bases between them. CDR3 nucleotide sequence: TGTGCCAGCAGCTTAGAGGCAGGGCTAAGCAATCAGCCCCAGCATTTT. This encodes CASSLEAGLSNQPQHF.

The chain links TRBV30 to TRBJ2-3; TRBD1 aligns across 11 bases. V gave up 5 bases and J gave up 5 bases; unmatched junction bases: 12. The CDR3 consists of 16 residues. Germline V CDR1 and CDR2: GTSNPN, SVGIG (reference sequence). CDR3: CAWGGGQGVVEDTQYF. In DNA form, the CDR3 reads TGTGCCTGGGGGGGGGGACAGGGGGTTGTGGAAGATACGCAGTATTTT.

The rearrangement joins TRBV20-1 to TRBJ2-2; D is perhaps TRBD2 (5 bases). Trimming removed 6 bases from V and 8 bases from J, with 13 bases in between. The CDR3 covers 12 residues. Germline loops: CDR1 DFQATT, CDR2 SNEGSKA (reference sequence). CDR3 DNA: TGCAGTGCCCACGGGGAGCCTGGGGAGCTGTTTTTT. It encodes CSAHGEPGELFF.

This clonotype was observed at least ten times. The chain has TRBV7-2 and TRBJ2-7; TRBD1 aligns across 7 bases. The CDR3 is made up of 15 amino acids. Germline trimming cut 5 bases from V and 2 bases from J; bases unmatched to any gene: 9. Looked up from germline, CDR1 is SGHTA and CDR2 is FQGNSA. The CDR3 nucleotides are TGTGCCAGCAGCGTTGGACAGGCAGATGCCTACGAGCAGTACTTC. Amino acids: CASSVGQADAYEQYF.

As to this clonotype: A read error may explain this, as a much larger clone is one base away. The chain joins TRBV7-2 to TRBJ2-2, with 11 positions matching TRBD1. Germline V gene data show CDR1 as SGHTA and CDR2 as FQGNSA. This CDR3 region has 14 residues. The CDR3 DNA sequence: TGTGCCAGCAGCTTAGCCGGGACAGGGGGGGAGCTGTTATTT. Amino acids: CASSLAGTGGELLF.

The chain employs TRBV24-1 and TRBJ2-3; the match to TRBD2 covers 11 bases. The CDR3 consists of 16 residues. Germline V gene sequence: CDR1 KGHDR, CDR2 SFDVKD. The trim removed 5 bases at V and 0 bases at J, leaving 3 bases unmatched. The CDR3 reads CATSGRTSGSTDTQYF. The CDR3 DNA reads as TGTGCCACCAGTGGCCGGACTAGCGGGAGCACAGATACGCAGTATTTT.

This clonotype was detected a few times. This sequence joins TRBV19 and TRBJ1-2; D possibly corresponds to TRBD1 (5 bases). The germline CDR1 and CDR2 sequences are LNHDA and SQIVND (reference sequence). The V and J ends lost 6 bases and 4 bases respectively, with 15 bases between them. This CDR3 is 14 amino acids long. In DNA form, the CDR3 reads TGTGCCAGTAGCCTGAGAGGGGCCGCCTATGGCTACACCTTC. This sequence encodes CASSLRGAAYGYTF.

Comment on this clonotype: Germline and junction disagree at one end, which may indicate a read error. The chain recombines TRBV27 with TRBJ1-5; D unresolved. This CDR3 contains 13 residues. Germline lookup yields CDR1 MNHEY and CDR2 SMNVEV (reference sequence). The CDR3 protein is CASGLRPHQPQHF. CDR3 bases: TGTGCCAGCGGTTTACGTCCCCATCAGCCCCAGCATTTT.

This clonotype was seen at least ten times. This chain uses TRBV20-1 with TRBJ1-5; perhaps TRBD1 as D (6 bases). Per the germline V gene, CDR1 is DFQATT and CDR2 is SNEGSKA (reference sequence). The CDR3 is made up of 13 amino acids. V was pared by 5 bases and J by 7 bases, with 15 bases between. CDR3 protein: CSAQGGVWQPQHF. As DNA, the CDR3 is TGCAGTGCTCAAGGGGGGGTGTGGCAGCCCCAGCATTTT.

DNA for the CDR3: TGTGCCAGCAGGCACACGGGGACGCGACGGAGTTCACCCCTCCACTTT. This codes for CASRHTGTRRSSPLHF. The V and J genes are TRBV5-6 and TRBJ1-6, with TRBD1 as a possible D gene (5 bases). Germline CDR1 is SGHDT and CDR2 is YYEEEE. The CDR3 spans 16 residues. The V end was cut by 5 bases, the J end by 9 bases, with 21 bases between.

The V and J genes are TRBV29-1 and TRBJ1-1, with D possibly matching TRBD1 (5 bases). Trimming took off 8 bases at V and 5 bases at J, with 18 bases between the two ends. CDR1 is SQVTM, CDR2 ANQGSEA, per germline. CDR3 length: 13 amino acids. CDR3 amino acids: CSTLLQGGTEAFF. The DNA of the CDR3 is TGCAGCACCTTACTCCAGGGAGGAACTGAAGCTTTCTTT.

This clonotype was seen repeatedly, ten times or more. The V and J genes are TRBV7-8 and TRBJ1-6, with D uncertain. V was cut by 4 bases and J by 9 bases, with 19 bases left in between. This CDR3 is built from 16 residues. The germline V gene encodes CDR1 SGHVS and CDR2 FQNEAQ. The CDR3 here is CASSYREGSAGSPLHF. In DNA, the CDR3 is TGTGCCAGCAGCTATCGTGAAGGGTCCGCAGGTTCACCCCTCCACTTT.